The count of the clone carrying this T cell receptor beta chain is one. This CDR3 contains 14 residues. Trimming took off 8 bases at V and 0 bases at J, with 13 bases between the two ends. Germline CDR1 MNHEY, CDR2 SMNVEV (reference sequence). This sample is drawn from a study of somatic mutations in cytotoxic T cells in rheumatoid arthritis. Sequenced by immunoSEQ multiplex PCR; TCRdb stores in-frame clones only, minus some. The repertoire holds about 10,000 clones, with about 91% as singletons. The clonotype was recovered from a young woman with rheumatoid arthritis. This sequence joins TRBV27 and TRBJ1-1; weak D call: TRBD1 (6 bases). The sample was CD4+ T cells sorted from blood. DNA of the CDR3: TGTGCCAGCCGCTCGGACAGAGTGAACACTGAAGCTTTCTTT. Translation: CASRSDRVNTEAFF.